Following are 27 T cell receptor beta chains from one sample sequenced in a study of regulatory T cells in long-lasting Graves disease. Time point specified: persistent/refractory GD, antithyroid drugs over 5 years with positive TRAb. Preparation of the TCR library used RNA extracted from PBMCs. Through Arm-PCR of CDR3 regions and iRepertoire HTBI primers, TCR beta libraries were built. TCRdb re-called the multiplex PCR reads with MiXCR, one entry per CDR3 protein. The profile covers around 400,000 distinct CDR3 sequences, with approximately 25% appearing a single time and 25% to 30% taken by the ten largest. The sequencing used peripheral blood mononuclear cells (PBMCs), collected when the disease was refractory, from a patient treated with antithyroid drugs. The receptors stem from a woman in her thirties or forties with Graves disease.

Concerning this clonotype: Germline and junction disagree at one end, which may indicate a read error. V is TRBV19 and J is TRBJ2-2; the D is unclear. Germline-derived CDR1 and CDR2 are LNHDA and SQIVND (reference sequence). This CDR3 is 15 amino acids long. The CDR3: CASSITSTNTEELFF. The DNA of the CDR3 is TGTGCCAGTAGTATAACTTCCACTAACACCGAGGAGCTGTTTTTT.

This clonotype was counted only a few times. This chain's CDR3 is CASSSGRGSLNTEAFF. For the CDR3, the DNA is TGTGCCAGTAGTAGTGGAAGGGGCAGCCTGAACACTGAAGCTTTCTTT. This sequence joins TRBV19 and TRBJ1-1, with a tentative D call TRBD1 (5 bases). Per the germline V gene, CDR1 is LNHDA and CDR2 is SQIVND (reference sequence). With 4 bases removed from V and 0 bases from J, the gap between germline ends came to 15 bases. This CDR3 spans 16 amino acids. The complete variable domain, with remaining parts taken from reference TRBV19 and TRBJ1-1, reads DGGITQSPKYLFRKEGQNVTLSCEQNLNHDAMYWYRQDPGQGLRLIYYSQIVNDFQKGDIAEGYSVSREKKESFPLTVTSAQKNPTAFYLCASSSGRGSLNTEAFFGQGTRLTVV.

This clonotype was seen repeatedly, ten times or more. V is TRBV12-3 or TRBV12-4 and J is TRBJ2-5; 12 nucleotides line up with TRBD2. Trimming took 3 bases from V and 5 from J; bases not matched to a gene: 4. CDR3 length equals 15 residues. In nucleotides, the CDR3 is TGTGCCAGCAGTTTTAGGACTAGCGGGACGGAGACCCAGTACTTC. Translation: CASSFRTSGTETQYF.

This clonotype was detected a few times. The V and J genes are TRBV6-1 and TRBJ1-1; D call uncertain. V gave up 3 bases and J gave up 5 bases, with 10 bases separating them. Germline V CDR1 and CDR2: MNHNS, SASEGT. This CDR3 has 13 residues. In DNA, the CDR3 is TGTGCCAGCAGTGACAGGAAAACTACTGAAGCTTTCTTT. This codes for CASSDRKTTEAFF.

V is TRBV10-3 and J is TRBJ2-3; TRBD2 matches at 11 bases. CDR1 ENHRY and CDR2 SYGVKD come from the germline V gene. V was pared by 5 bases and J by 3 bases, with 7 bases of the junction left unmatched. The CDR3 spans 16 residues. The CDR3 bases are TGTGCCATCAGTCCGCATCTAGCGGGAGGAACAGATACGCAGTATTTT. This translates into CAISPHLAGGTDTQYF.

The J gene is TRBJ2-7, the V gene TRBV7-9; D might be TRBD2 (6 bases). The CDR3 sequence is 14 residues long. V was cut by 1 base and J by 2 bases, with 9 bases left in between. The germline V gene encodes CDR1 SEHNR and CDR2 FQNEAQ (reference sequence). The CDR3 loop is CASSLEAGTYEQYF. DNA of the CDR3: TGTGCCAGCAGCTTAGAGGCGGGGACCTACGAGCAGTACTTC.

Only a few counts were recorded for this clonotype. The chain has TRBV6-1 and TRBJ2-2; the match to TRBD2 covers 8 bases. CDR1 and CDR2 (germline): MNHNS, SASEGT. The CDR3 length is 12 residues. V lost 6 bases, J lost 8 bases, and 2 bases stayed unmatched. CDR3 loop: CASRLAAGELFF. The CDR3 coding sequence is TGTGCCAGCAGACTAGCGGCTGGGGAGCTGTTTTTT.

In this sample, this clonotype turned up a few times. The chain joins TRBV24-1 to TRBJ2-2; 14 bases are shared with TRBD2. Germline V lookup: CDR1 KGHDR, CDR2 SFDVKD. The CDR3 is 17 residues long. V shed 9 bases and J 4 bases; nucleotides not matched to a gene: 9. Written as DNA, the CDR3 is TGTGCCACCGGACTAGCGGGAGGCACCACTAGCACCGGGGAGCTGTTTTTT. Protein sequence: CATGLAGGTTSTGELFF.

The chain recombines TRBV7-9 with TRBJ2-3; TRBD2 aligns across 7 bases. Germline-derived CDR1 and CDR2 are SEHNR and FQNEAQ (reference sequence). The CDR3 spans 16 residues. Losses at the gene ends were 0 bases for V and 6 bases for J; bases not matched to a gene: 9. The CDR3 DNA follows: TGTGCCAGCAGCTTAGCCTTGCGGGAGACTTTTGATACGCAGTATTTT. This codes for CASSLALRETFDTQYF.

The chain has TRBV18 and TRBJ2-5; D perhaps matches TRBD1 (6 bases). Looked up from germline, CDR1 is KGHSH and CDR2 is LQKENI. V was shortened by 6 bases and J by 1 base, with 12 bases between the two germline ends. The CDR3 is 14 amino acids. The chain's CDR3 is CASSSDRLQETQYF. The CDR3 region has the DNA TGTGCCAGCTCGTCGGACAGACTCCAAGAGACCCAGTACTTC. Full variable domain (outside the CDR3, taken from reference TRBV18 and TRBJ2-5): NAGVMQNPRHLVRRRGQEARLRCSPMKGHSHVYWYRQLPEEGLKFMVYLQKENIIDESGMPKERFSAEFPKEGPSILRIQQVVRGDSAAYFCASSSDRLQETQYFGPGTRLLVL.

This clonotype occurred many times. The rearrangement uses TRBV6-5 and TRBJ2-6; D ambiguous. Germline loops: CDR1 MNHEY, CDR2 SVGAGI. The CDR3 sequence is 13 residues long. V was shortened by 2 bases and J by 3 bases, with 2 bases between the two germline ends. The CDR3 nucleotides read TGTGCCAGCAGTTACGTTGGGGCCAACGTCCTGACTTTC. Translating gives CASSYVGANVLTF.

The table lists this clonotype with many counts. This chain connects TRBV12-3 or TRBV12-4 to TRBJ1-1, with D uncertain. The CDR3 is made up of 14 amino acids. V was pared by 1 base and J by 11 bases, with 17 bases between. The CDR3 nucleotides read TGTGCCAGCAGTTTAGGAAGTGACGGACCTCAGGCTTTCTTT. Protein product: CASSLGSDGPQAFF.

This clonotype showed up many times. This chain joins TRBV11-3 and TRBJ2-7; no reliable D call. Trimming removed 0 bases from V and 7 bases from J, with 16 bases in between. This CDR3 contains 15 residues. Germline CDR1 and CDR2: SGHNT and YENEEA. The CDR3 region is CASSLETVTLSEQYF. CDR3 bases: TGTGCCAGCAGCTTAGAAACCGTAACGCTTTCGGAGCAGTACTTC.

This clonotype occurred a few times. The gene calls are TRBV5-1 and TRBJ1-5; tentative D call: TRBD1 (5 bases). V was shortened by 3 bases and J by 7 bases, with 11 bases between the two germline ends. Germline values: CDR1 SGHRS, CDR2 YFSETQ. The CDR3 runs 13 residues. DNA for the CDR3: TGCGCCAGCAGCTGGGACGGTACGCAGCCCCAGCATTTT. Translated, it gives CASSWDGTQPQHF.

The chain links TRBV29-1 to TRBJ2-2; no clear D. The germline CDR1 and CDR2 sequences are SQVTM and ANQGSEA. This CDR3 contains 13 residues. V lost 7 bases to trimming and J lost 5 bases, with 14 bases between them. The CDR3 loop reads CSAANKGTGELFF. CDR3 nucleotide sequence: TGCAGCGCTGCTAACAAAGGGACCGGGGAGCTGTTTTTT.

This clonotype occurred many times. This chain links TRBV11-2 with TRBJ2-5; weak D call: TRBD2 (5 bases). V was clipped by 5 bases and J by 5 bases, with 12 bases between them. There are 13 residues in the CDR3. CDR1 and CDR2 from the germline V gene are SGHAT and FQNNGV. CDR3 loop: CASSPGNSETQYF. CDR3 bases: TGTGCCAGCAGCCCGGGAAATTCGGAGACCCAGTACTTC.

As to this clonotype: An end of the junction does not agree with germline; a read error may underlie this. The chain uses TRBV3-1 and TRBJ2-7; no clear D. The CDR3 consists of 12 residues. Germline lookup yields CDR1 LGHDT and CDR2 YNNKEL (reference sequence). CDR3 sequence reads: CASSQRISERYF. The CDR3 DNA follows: TGTGCCAGCAGCCAACGAATCTCCGAGCGGTACTTC.

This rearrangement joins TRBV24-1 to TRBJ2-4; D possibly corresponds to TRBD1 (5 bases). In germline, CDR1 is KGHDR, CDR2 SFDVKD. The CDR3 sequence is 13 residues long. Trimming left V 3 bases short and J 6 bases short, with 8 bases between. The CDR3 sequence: CATSDPQGNIQYF. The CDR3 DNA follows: TGTGCCACCAGTGATCCTCAGGGAAACATTCAGTACTTC.

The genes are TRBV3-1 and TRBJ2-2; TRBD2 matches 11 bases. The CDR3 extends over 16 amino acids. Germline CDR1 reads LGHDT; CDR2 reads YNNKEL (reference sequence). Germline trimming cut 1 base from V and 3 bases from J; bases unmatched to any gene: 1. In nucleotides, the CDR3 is TGTGCCAGCAGCCAAGGACTAGCGGGATACACCGGGGAGCTGTTTTTT. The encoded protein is CASSQGLAGYTGELFF.

CDR3 nucleotide sequence: TGTGCCAGCAGCCAAGACAGGGGGGATCAGCCCCAGCATTTT. It encodes CASSQDRGDQPQHF. This chain connects TRBV5-5 to TRBJ1-5; 9 positions agree with TRBD1. V shed 4 bases and J 5 bases; nucleotides not matched to a gene: 4. CDR1 is SGHKS, CDR2 YYEKEE, per germline (reference sequence). The CDR3 extends over 14 amino acids.

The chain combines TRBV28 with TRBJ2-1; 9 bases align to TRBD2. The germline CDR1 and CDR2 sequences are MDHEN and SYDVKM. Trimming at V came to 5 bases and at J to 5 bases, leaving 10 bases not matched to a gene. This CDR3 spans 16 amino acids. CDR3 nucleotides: TGTGCCAGCAGTCCCCCGGGACTAGCCGGAAACAATGAGCAGTTCTTC. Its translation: CASSPPGLAGNNEQFF.

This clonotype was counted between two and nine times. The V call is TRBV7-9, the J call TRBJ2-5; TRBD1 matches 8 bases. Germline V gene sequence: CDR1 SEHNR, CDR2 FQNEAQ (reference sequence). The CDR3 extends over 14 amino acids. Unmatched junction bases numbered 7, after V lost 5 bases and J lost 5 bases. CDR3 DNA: TGTGCCAGCAGCAAATCGACAGGGGCGGAGACCCAGTACTTC. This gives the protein CASSKSTGAETQYF.

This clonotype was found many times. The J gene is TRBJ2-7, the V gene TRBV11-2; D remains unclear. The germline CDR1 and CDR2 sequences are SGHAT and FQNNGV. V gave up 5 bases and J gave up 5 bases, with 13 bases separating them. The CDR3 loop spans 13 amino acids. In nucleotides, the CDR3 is TGTGCCAGCAGCCTCGCCTCCGGCCACGAGCAGTACTTC. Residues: CASSLASGHEQYF.

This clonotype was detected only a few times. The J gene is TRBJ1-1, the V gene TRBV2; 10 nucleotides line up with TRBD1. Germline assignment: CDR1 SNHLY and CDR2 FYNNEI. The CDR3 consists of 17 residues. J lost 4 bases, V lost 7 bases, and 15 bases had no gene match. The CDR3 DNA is TGTGCCAGCAAAAACCGGGACAGGGGAAAGGGGAGCACTGAAGCTTTCTTT. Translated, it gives CASKNRDRGKGSTEAFF.

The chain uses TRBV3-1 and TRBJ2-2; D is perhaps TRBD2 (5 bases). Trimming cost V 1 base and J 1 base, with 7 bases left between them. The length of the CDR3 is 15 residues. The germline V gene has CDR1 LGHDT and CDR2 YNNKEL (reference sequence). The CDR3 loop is CASSQVAGNTGELFF. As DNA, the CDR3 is TGTGCCAGCAGCCAAGTGGCGGGGAACACCGGGGAGCTGTTTTTT.

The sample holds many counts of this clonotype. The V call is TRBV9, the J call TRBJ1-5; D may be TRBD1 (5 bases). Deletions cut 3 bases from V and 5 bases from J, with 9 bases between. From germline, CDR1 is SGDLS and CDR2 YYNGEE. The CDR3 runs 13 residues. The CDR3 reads CASSAGAHQPQHF. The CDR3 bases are TGTGCCAGCAGCGCCGGGGCGCATCAGCCCCAGCATTTT.

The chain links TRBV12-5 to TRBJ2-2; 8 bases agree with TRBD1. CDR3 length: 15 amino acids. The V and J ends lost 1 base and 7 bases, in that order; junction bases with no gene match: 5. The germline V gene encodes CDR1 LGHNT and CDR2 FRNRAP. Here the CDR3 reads CASGLGDRIGGELFF. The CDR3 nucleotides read TGTGCTAGTGGTTTGGGGGACAGGATCGGCGGGGAGCTGTTTTTT.